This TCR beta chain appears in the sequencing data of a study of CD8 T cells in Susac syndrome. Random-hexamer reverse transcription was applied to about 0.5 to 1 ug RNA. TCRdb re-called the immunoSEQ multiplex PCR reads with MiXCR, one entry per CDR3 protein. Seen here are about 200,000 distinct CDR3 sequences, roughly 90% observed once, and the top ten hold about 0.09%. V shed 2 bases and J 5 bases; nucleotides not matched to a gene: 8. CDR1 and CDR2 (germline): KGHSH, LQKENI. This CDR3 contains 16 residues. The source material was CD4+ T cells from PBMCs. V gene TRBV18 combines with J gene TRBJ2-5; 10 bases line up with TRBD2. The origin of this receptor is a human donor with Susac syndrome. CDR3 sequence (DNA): TGTGCCAGCTCACCAAGTACTAGCGGGATGAGGGAGACCCAGTACTTC. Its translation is CASSPSTSGMRETQYF.